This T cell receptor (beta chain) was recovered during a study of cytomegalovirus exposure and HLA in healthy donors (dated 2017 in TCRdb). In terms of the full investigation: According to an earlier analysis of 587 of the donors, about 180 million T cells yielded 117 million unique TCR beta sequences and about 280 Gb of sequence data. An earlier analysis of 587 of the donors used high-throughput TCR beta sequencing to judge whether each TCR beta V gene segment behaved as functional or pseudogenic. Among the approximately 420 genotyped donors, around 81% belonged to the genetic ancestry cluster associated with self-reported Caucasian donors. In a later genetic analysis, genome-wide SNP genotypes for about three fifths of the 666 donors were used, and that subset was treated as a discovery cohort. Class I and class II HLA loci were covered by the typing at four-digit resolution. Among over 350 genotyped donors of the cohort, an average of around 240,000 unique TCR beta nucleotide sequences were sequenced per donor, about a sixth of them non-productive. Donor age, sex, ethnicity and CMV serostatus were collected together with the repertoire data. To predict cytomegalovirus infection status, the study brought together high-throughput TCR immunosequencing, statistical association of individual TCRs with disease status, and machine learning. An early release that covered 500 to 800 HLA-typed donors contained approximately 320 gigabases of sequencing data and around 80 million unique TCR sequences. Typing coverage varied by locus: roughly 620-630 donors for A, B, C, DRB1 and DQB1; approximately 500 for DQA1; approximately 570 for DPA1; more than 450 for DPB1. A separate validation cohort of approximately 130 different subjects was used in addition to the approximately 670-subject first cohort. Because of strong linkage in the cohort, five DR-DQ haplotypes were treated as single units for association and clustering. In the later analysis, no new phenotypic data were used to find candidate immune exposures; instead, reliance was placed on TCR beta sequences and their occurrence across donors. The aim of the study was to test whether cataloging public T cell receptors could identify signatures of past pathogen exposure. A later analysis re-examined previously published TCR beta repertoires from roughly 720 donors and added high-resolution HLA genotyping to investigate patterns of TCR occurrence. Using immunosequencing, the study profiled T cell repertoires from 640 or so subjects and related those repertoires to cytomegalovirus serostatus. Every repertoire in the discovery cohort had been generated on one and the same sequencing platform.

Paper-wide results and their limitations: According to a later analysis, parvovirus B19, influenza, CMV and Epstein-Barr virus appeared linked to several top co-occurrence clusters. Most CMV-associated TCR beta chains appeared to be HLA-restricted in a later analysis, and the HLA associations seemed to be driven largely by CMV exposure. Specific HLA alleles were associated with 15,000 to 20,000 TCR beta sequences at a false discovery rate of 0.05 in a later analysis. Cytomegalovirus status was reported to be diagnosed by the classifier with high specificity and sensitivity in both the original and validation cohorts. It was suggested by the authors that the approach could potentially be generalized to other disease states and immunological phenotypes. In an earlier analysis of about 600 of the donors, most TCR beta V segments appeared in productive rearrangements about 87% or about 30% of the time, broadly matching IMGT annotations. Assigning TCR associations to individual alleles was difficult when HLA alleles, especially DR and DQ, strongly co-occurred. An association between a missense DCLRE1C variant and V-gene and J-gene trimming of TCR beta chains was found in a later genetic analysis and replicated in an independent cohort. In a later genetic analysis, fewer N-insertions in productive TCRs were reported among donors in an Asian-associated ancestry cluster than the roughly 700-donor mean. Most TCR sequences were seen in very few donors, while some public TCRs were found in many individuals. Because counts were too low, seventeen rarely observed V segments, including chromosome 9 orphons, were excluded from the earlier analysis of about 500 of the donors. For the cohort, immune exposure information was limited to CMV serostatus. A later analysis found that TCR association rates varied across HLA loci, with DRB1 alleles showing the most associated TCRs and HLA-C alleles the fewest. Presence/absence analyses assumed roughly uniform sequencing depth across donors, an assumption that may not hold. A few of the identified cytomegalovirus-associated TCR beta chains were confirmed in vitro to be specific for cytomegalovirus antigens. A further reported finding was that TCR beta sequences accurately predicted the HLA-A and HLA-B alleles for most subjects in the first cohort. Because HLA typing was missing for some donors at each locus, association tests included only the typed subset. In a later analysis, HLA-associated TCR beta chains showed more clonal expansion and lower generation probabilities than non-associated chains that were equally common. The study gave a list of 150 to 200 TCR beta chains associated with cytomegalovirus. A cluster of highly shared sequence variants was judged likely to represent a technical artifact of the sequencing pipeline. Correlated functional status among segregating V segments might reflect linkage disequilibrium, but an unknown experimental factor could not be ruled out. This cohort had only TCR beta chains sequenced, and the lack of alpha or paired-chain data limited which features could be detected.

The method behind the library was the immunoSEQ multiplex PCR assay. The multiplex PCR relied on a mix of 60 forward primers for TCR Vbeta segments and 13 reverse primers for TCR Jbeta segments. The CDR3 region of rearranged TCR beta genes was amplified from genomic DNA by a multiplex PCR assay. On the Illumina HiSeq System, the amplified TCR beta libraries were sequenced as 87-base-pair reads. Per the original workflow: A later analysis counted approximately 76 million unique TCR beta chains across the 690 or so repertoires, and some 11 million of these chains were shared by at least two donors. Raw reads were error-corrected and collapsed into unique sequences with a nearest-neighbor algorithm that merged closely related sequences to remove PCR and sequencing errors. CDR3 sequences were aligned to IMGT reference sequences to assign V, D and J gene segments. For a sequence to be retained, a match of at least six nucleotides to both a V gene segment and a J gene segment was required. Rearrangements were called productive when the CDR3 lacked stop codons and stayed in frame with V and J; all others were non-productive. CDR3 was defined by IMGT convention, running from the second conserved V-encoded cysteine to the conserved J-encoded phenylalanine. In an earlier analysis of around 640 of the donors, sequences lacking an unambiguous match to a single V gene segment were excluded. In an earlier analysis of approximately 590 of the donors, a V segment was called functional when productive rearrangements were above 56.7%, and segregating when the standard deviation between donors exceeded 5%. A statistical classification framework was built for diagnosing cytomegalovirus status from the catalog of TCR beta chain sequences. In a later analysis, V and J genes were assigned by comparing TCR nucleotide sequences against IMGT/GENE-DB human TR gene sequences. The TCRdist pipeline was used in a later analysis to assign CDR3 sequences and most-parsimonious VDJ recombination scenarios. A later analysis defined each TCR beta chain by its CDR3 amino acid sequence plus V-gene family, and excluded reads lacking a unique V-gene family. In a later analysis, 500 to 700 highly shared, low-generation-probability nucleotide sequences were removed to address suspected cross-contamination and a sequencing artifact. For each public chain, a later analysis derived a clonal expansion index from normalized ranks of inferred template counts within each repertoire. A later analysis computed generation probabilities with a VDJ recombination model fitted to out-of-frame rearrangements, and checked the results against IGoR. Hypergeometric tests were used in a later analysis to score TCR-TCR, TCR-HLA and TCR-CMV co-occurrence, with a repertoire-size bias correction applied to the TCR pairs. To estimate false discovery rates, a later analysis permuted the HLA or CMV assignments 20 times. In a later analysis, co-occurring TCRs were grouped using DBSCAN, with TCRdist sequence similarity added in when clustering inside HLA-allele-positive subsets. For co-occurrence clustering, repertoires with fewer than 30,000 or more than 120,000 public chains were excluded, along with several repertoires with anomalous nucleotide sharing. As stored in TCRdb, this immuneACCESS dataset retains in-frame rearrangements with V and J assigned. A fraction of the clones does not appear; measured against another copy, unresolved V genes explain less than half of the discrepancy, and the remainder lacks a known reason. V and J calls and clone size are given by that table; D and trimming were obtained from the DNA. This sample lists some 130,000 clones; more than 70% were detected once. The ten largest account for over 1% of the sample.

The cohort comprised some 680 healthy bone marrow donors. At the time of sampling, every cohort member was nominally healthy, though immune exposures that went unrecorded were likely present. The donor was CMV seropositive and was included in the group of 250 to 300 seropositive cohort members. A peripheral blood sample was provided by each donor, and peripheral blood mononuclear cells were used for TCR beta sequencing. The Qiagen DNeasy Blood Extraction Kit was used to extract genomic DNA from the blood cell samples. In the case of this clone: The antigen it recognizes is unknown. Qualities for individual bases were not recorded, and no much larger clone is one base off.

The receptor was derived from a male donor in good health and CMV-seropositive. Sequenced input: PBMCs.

At the DNA level, the sequence is TGTGCCAGCAGCCGCCAGGGCGGAGATGGCTACACCTTC. Its protein product is CASSRQGGDGYTF. This sequence uses TRBV4-2 and TRBJ1-2, with TRBD1 perhaps the D gene, on 5 matching bases. The junction shows trimming of 4 bases on V and 6 bases on J, plus 12 bases between the germline ends. Reading from cysteine to phenylalanine, the CDR3 counts 13 amino acids. Only the CDR3 portion is preserved as DNA: 39 bases, with reading frame beginning at the first base. Reading the germline V gene gives CDR1 LGHNA and CDR2 YNFKEQ.